This T cell receptor beta chain emerged from a study of T-cell reconstitution after alpha-beta-depleted transplantation in children. Study-level findings and limits: Newly produced T cells mostly accounted for T-cell counts and diversity one year post-transplant. Surviving thymic progenitors and recipient T cells were the source of high TCRbeta diversity at day 60 in some patients. In patients about two months after transplant, alpha-beta T cells reportedly arose from several hundred expanded graft clones.

It was with unique molecular identifiers that the TCRbeta library was prepared. TCRdb re-derived calls from the PCR reads in MiXCR, one entry per CDR3 protein. The sample includes around 580,000 distinct CDR3 sequences, 23% seen only once; the top ten take 13% to 15%. This CDR3 region has 16 residues. Germline CDR1 MNHNS, CDR2 SASEGT. Trimming stripped 5 bases from V and 4 bases from J, with 18 bases between. This clonotype was detected a few times. Its antigen remains unknown. This TCR was sampled from a boy younger than two who had a stem cell transplant for acute myeloid leukemia, so the T cells may come from the graft donor. The sequenced sample was PBMCs, mostly from graft donor cells, obtained 360 days after TCRalphabeta/CD19-depleted stem cell transplant. The chain employs TRBV6-1 and TRBJ2-1, with D possibly TRBD1 on 6 matching bases. CDR3 residues: CASSTGTPNPYNEQFF. In DNA form, the CDR3 reads TGTGCCAGCAGTACCGGGACACCCAATCCTTACAATGAGCAGTTCTTC.